This entry lists 18 T cell receptor beta chains sequenced from one sample in a study of T cell repertoires in cytomegalovirus infection. Their antigen targets remain unknown. TCRdb reanalysed the reads using MiXCR and keeps one entry per CDR3 protein. The table has 75,000 to 95,000 distinct CDR3 sequences, around half seen once. The sequenced sample was CD8+ T cells from cultured PBMCs, obtained from culture after CMV antigen stimulation. The receptors here all came from a human donor in good health (CMV status not recorded). Some clones in this sample may be carry-over from other donors' samples.

The gene calls are TRBV12-3 or TRBV12-4 and TRBJ1-2; D ambiguous. CDR3 length: 13 amino acids. V lost 3 bases, J lost 4 bases, and 9 bases lay in between. The CDR3 coding sequence is TGTGCCAGCAGTTTTACGACGGGCTATGGCTACACCTTC. It is translated as CASSFTTGYGYTF.

The chain is built from TRBV29-1 and TRBJ1-2; D ambiguous. The germline V gene has CDR1 SQVTM and CDR2 ANQGSEA. The V gene lost 2 bases and the J gene lost 8 bases, with 9 bases spanning the gap. The CDR3 has 11 residues. CDR3 nucleotide sequence: TGCAGCGTTGAACCCGGGAAGGGCTACACCTTC. It translates to CSVEPGKGYTF. Full variable domain (remainder filled in from reference TRBV29-1 and TRBJ1-2): SAVISQKPSRDICQRGTSLTIQCQVDSQVTMMFWYRQQPGQSLTLIATANQGSEATYESGFVIDKFPISRPNLTFSTLTVSNMSPEDSSIYLCSVEPGKGYTFGSGTRLTVV.

This clonotype was recorded a few times. This chain uses TRBV7-2 with TRBJ2-5; possible D gene TRBD2, 8 bases. Germline CDR1 is SGHTA and CDR2 is FQGNSA. CDR3 length: 16 amino acids. The germline V and J ends were trimmed by 5 bases and 2 bases, with 18 bases remaining between them. CDR3 region: CASSRPREGAQETQYF. The CDR3 DNA reads as TGTGCCAGCAGCCGACCCCGGGAGGGGGCACAAGAGACCCAGTACTTC.

This clonotype was recorded a few times. V is TRBV6-1 and J is TRBJ1-1; D may be TRBD1 (5 bases). The CDR3 spans 14 residues. The V gene lost 0 bases and the J gene lost 6 bases, with 11 bases spanning the gap. The germline V gene has CDR1 MNHNS and CDR2 SASEGT. CDR3 loop: CASSEAKGDAEAFF. As DNA, the CDR3 is TGTGCCAGCAGTGAAGCGAAAGGGGATGCTGAAGCTTTCTTT.

Many counts were recorded for this clonotype. The V and J genes are TRBV7-8 and TRBJ2-3; D not resolved. Per germline, CDR1 SGHVS and CDR2 FQNEAQ. Trimming removed 4 bases at V and 4 bases at J, with 6 bases between. This CDR3 region has 12 residues. The CDR3 region is CASSSGADTQYF. CDR3 DNA: TGTGCCAGCAGCTCAGGTGCAGATACGCAGTATTTT.

This clonotype has at least ten counts. The J gene is TRBJ1-5, the V gene TRBV7-8; tentatively, D is TRBD1 (6 bases). The germline V gene encodes CDR1 SGHVS and CDR2 FQNEAQ. V was clipped by 4 bases and J by 5 bases, with 12 bases between them. This CDR3 contains 14 residues. CDR3 bases: TGTGCCAGCAGCTACCGGGACAATGATCAGCCCCAGCATTTT. As protein: CASSYRDNDQPQHF.

This sequence joins TRBV12-3 or TRBV12-4 and TRBJ2-7, with a weak D call TRBD2 (7 bases). V was clipped by 5 bases and J by 1 base, with 15 bases between them. CDR3 length: 15 amino acids. CDR3 residues: CASSAGGRISYEQYF. The CDR3 DNA follows: TGTGCCAGCAGTGCCGGGGGGCGGATTTCCTACGAGCAGTACTTC.

The rearrangement joins TRBV7-3 to TRBJ1-1, with TRBD1 identical over 8 bases. This CDR3 is 15 amino acids long. V was pared by 3 bases and J by 3 bases, with 6 bases of the junction left unmatched. The germline CDR1 and CDR2 sequences are SGHTA and FQGTGA. CDR3 region: CASSFSGTGYTEAFF. For the CDR3, the DNA is TGTGCCAGCAGCTTCTCCGGGACAGGATACACTGAAGCTTTCTTT.

J is TRBJ2-5 and V is TRBV25-1, with D hard to call. The length of the CDR3 is 14 residues. Trimming shortened V by 2 bases and J by 6 bases, and 13 bases separated the two germline ends. The germline CDR1 and CDR2 sequences are MGHDK and SYGVNS. The CDR3 nucleotides are TGTGCCAGCAGTGAAGCTGGGCAGGCCAAGACCCAGTACTTC. This codes for CASSEAGQAKTQYF.

The chain is built from TRBV12-3 or TRBV12-4 and TRBJ1-5; the match to TRBD1 covers 7 bases. With V trimmed by 7 bases and J by 3 bases, 6 bases remained unmatched. The CDR3 sequence is 14 residues long. The CDR3 DNA reads as TGTGCCAGCACCCCCGGACAGGTCAATCAGCCCCAGCATTTT. Protein: CASTPGQVNQPQHF.

This chain links TRBV7-9 with TRBJ2-7; D possibly corresponds to TRBD2 (5 bases). The CDR3 has 13 residues. V lost 5 bases to trimming and J lost 7 bases, with 15 bases between them. Germline V gives CDR1 SEHNR, CDR2 FQNEAQ (reference sequence). The CDR3 here is CASSPGGFDEQYF. DNA for the CDR3: TGTGCCAGCAGCCCCGGAGGATTCGATGAGCAGTACTTC.

This chain connects TRBV27 to TRBJ1-5; TRBD1 agrees at 8 bases. The CDR3 contains 15 residues. The V gene end was trimmed by 9 bases and the J gene end by 1 base; junction bases not matched to a gene: 8. The V gene's germline CDR1 is MNHEY and CDR2 SMNVEV (reference sequence). The CDR3 nucleotides are TGTGCCAGTACCCCCGACAGGGGAAGCAATCAGCCCCAGCATTTT. Translating it yields CASTPDRGSNQPQHF.

To note about this clonotype: Germline and junction disagree at one end, which may indicate a read error. V and J are TRBV5-3 and TRBJ1-4; D remains unclear. TRBV5-3 is marked as an open reading frame, function uncertain. This CDR3 has 15 residues. DNA of the CDR3: TGTGCCAGCAGCTTGAGGAAGGCTTCTAATGAAAAACTGTTTTTT. This translates into CASSLRKASNEKLFF.

The chain employs TRBV28 and TRBJ2-2, with D possibly being TRBD1 (5 bases). V lost 1 base and J 4 bases, leaving 13 bases between the germline ends. Per the germline V gene, CDR1 is MDHEN and CDR2 is SYDVKM. The length of the CDR3 is 16 residues. The CDR3 protein is CASSLLVPGRTGELFF. The CDR3 DNA is TGTGCCAGCAGTTTATTGGTTCCAGGGCGCACCGGGGAGCTGTTTTTT.

In its sample, this clonotype was seen a few times. The J gene is TRBJ2-1, the V gene TRBV28, with 12 bases aligning to TRBD2. The ends lost 3 bases at V and 4 bases at J; junction bases unmatched: 10. Germline V gene data show CDR1 as MDHEN and CDR2 as SYDVKM. The CDR3 spans 18 residues. The CDR3 nucleotides read TGTGCCAGCAGTTTTCACACAACCCTAGCGGGGGGGTACAATGAGCAGTTCTTC. Translation gives CASSFHTTLAGGYNEQFF.

This clonotype has only a few counts. This sequence joins TRBV28 and TRBJ2-7, with D possibly being TRBD1 or TRBD2 (5 bases each). V was cut by 5 bases and J by 0 bases, with 8 bases left in between. There are 13 residues in the CDR3. The germline gives CDR1 MDHEN, CDR2 SYDVKM. This CDR3 is CASSTGTSYEQYF. DNA for the CDR3: TGTGCCAGCAGTACGGGGACCTCCTACGAGCAGTACTTC.

The rearrangement joins TRBV28 to TRBJ2-7; 14 bases agree with TRBD2. The CDR3 covers 18 residues. Germline V gene sequence: CDR1 MDHEN, CDR2 SYDVKM. The J segment lost 5 bases and the V segment lost 6 bases, leaving 15 bases of the junction unmatched. Here the CDR3 reads CASSPGLPGTSGSDEQYF. DNA for the CDR3: TGTGCCAGCAGCCCCGGACTTCCAGGGACTAGCGGGAGCGACGAGCAGTACTTC. The full variable domain, with the rest looked up from reference TRBV28 and TRBJ2-7, is DVKVTQSSRYLVKRTGEKVFLECVQDMDHENMFWYRQDPGLGLRLIYFSYDVKMKEKGDIPEGYSVSREKKERFSLILESASTNQTSMYLCASSPGLPGTSGSDEQYFGPGTRLTVT.

The rearrangement joins TRBV7-9 to TRBJ2-7, with TRBD2 identical over 7 bases. This CDR3 comprises 15 residues. The J segment lost 0 bases and the V segment lost 5 bases, leaving 7 bases of the junction unmatched. CDR1 SEHNR and CDR2 FQNEAQ come from the germline V gene (reference sequence). CDR3 nucleotides: TGTGCCAGCAGCGTCAGGCTAGCGGCCTCCTACGAGCAGTACTTC. Residues: CASSVRLAASYEQYF.